These T cell receptor beta chains were read from a single sample in a study of blood T cell repertoires in COVID-19. Data came from immunoSEQ multiplex PCR; TCRdb stores just in-frame clones and leaves some out. The profile shows 100,000 to 150,000 clones, 70% to 90% of them singletons. Material: peripheral blood. The receptors stem from a human donor in a cohort sampled during active COVID-19. Both conserved end residues are part of each CDR3. Fields, in order: J gene, V gene, clone size, D gene, CDR3 protein, CDR3 DNA. D genes are given only for firm matches. Clone size, where shown, is once, few, many, or a class for clones that have expanded.

j_call: TRBJ2-1; v_call: TRBV2; clone_size: .; d_call: TRBD2; cdr3_aa: CASRPGLSSYNEQFF; cdr3_nt: TGTGCCAGCAGACCGGGACTATCCTCCTACAATGAGCAGTTCTTC
j_call: TRBJ1-1; v_call: TRBV7-9; clone_size: .; d_call: .; cdr3_aa: CASSPLFGESTEAFF; cdr3_nt: TGTGCCAGCAGCCCCCTGTTCGGGGAAAGCACTGAAGCTTTCTTT
j_call: TRBJ1-1; v_call: TRBV10-1; clone_size: .; d_call: .; cdr3_aa: CASSESPFPGAGTEAFF; cdr3_nt: TGCGCCAGCAGTGAGTCGCCCTTTCCAGGGGCCGGGACTGAAGCTTTCTTT
j_call: TRBJ1-3; v_call: TRBV7-5; clone_size: once; d_call: .; cdr3_aa: CARKHDTVGSGNTIYF; cdr3_nt: .
j_call: TRBJ2-3; v_call: TRBV19; clone_size: .; d_call: .; cdr3_aa: CAAGPPGTEFDTQYF; cdr3_nt: TGTGCCGCCGGTCCCCCCGGGACTGAGTTTGATACGCAGTATTTT
j_call: TRBJ2-2; v_call: TRBV10-3; clone_size: .; d_call: TRBD2; cdr3_aa: CAIRGDYSPGELFF; cdr3_nt: TGTGCCATCAGGGGGGACTATTCACCCGGGGAGCTGTTTTTT
j_call: TRBJ2-5; v_call: TRBV5-1; clone_size: .; d_call: .; cdr3_aa: CASGPGSGSGGETQYF; cdr3_nt: TGCGCCAGCGGACCGGGGAGCGGCAGCGGCGGAGAGACCCAGTACTTC
j_call: TRBJ1-5; v_call: TRBV2; clone_size: .; d_call: .; cdr3_aa: CASAIKGEQPQHF; cdr3_nt: TGTGCCAGCGCTATTAAGGGGGAACAGCCCCAGCATTTT
j_call: TRBJ2-7; v_call: TRBV7-9; clone_size: .; d_call: .; cdr3_aa: CASSLAHGGTYEQYF; cdr3_nt: TGTGCCAGCAGCTTAGCGCACGGGGGAACCTACGAGCAGTACTTC
j_call: TRBJ2-7; v_call: TRBV5-4; clone_size: .; d_call: .; cdr3_aa: CASSPILRGREQYF; cdr3_nt: TGTGCCAGCAGCCCCATCCTCAGGGGACGCGAGCAGTACTTC
j_call: TRBJ2-1; v_call: TRBV4-1; clone_size: medium-sized; d_call: TRBD2; cdr3_aa: CASGTSGYNEQFF; cdr3_nt: TGCGCCAGCGGGACTAGCGGTTACAATGAGCAGTTCTTC
j_call: TRBJ1-2; v_call: TRBV3-1/TRBV3-2; clone_size: .; d_call: TRBD1; cdr3_aa: CASSLGQENYGYTF; cdr3_nt: TGTGCCAGCAGCCTTGGACAGGAAAACTATGGCTACACCTTC
j_call: TRBJ1-5; v_call: TRBV28; clone_size: once; d_call: .; cdr3_aa: CASSSPTGSHQPQHF; cdr3_nt: TGTGCCAGCAGTTCACCGACAGGTAGCCACCAGCCCCAGCATTTT
j_call: TRBJ2-1; v_call: TRBV7-6; clone_size: .; d_call: TRBD2; cdr3_aa: CASSSGLAGDSYNEQFF; cdr3_nt: TGTGCCAGCAGCTCCGGACTAGCGGGAGATTCCTACAATGAGCAGTTCTTC
j_call: TRBJ1-2; v_call: TRBV7-2; clone_size: .; d_call: .; cdr3_aa: CASSLASSLYGYTF; cdr3_nt: TGTGCCAGCAGCTTGGCCAGTTCCCTCTATGGCTACACCTTC
j_call: TRBJ2-1; v_call: TRBV7-8; clone_size: .; d_call: .; cdr3_aa: CASSPTGIEQFF; cdr3_nt: TGTGCCAGCAGCCCGACTGGCATTGAGCAGTTCTTC
j_call: TRBJ1-5; v_call: TRBV2; clone_size: .; d_call: .; cdr3_aa: CASNRQDNQPQHF; cdr3_nt: TGTGCCAGCAATCGACAAGACAATCAGCCCCAGCATTTT
j_call: TRBJ2-7; v_call: TRBV18; clone_size: .; d_call: .; cdr3_aa: CASSKDNYEQYF; cdr3_nt: TGTGCCAGCTCAAAGGACAACTACGAGCAGTACTTC
j_call: TRBJ1-5; v_call: TRBV6-5; clone_size: few; d_call: .; cdr3_aa: CASSTHRVNQPQHF; cdr3_nt: TGTGCCAGCAGTACCCACAGGGTCAATCAGCCCCAGCATTTT
j_call: TRBJ2-4; v_call: TRBV11-3; clone_size: .; d_call: TRBD1; cdr3_aa: CASSLGQGATKNIQYF; cdr3_nt: TGTGCCAGCAGCTTAGGACAGGGGGCAACCAAAAACATTCAGTACTTC
j_call: TRBJ2-1; v_call: TRBV21-1; clone_size: .; d_call: .; cdr3_aa: CASSKNGRALHNEQFF; cdr3_nt: TGTGCCAGCAGCAAAAATGGGCGGGCCCTCCACAATGAGCAGTTCTTC
j_call: TRBJ2-7; v_call: TRBV2; clone_size: .; d_call: TRBD1; cdr3_aa: CASSRAGGDFYEQYF; cdr3_nt: TGTGCCAGCAGTAGAGCAGGGGGCGACTTCTACGAGCAGTACTTC
j_call: TRBJ2-3; v_call: TRBV5-1; clone_size: once; d_call: TRBD2; cdr3_aa: CASSLGLAGFTDTQYF; cdr3_nt: TGCGCCAGCAGCTTGGGGCTAGCGGGATTCACAGATACGCAGTATTTT
j_call: TRBJ2-7; v_call: TRBV6-6; clone_size: few; d_call: .; cdr3_aa: CASSYGARGSYEQYF; cdr3_nt: TGTGCCAGCAGTTACGGGGCTAGGGGTTCCTACGAGCAGTACTTC
j_call: TRBJ1-5; v_call: TRBV12-3/TRBV12-4; clone_size: .; d_call: TRBD1; cdr3_aa: CAQGEGNQPQHF; cdr3_nt: TGTGCACAGGGGGAGGGCAATCAGCCCCAGCATTTT
j_call: TRBJ2-5; v_call: TRBV7-8; clone_size: .; d_call: TRBD1; cdr3_aa: CASSLVGQDQETQYF; cdr3_nt: TGTGCCAGCAGCTTAGTCGGACAGGACCAAGAGACCCAGTACTTC
j_call: TRBJ2-1; v_call: TRBV5-6; clone_size: few; d_call: .; cdr3_aa: CASSLGAGEQFF; cdr3_nt: TGTGCCAGCAGCCTCGGGGCGGGGGAGCAGTTCTTC
j_call: TRBJ2-1; v_call: TRBV6-6; clone_size: .; d_call: .; cdr3_aa: CASSPPGLNSYNEQFF; cdr3_nt: TGTGCCAGCAGCCCCCCGGGACTCAACTCCTACAATGAGCAGTTCTTC
j_call: TRBJ1-1; v_call: TRBV5-3; clone_size: .; d_call: .; cdr3_aa: CARSFGKGTSTEAFF; cdr3_nt: TGTGCCAGAAGCTTTGGAAAGGGGACAAGCACTGAAGCTTTCTTT
j_call: TRBJ1-5; v_call: TRBV6-5; clone_size: .; d_call: TRBD1; cdr3_aa: CASSYFGQGNQPQHF; cdr3_nt: TGTGCCAGCAGTTACTTCGGACAGGGCAATCAGCCCCAGCATTTT
j_call: TRBJ1-6; v_call: TRBV18; clone_size: .; d_call: .; cdr3_aa: CASSPTDSNSPLHF; cdr3_nt: TGTGCCAGCTCACCTACGGACTCAAATTCACCCCTCCACTTT
j_call: TRBJ2-2; v_call: TRBV2; clone_size: .; d_call: .; cdr3_aa: CASSESLGRHKAGELFF; cdr3_nt: TGTGCCAGCAGTGAGAGTCTGGGGAGGCATAAAGCCGGGGAGCTGTTTTTT
j_call: TRBJ1-2; v_call: TRBV6-5; clone_size: .; d_call: .; cdr3_aa: CASSYGGSYGYTF; cdr3_nt: TGTGCCAGCAGTTACGGGGGGTCCTATGGCTACACCTTC
j_call: TRBJ2-1; v_call: TRBV6-5; clone_size: .; d_call: .; cdr3_aa: CASSSPGPEFF; cdr3_nt: TGTGCCAGCAGTTCCCCCGGTCCGGAGTTCTTC